Each of the 16 T cell receptor beta chains below was sequenced from the same sample in a study of beta chain features in type 1 diabetes. Expressed TCRB transcripts were sequenced because the entire RNA isolate underwent reverse transcription. Assay used: immunoSEQ multiplex PCR; TCRdb lists only in-frame clones, some missing. The data hold tens of thousands of clones, with roughly 34% observed a single time. The sequenced material came from stem cell memory CD4+ T cells from blood. The origin of the receptors is a woman between 18 and 29 years old in good health.

This clone occurred a few times. The rearrangement joins TRBV5-8 to TRBJ2-1; D is unclear. The CDR3 covers 12 residues. Germline V gives CDR1 SGHTS, CDR2 YDEGEE. Trimming cost V 1 base and J 5 bases, with 4 bases left between them. The CDR3 sequence: CASSLFNNEQFF. CDR3 coding DNA: TGTGCCAGCAGCTTGTTTAACAATGAGCAGTTCTTC.

To note about this clone: A read error may produce the germline difference seen at one junction end. This chain joins TRBV2 and TRBJ2-1; D is undetermined. The V gene's germline CDR1 is SNHLY and CDR2 FYNNEI. This CDR3 spans 11 amino acids. CDR3 region: CASSDYNEQFF. The DNA for the CDR3 is TGTGCCAGCAGTGATTACAACGAGCAGTTCTTC.

This clone was found a few times. The CDR3 region has the DNA TGTGCCAGCAGTGAAAATCGAGCAGGGCCCGACGGAACCGGGGAGCTGTTTTTT. Its protein is CASSENRAGPDGTGELFF. V and J are TRBV2 and TRBJ2-2; TRBD1 is a possible D gene (5 bases). V shed 2 bases and J shed 5 bases, with 21 bases lying between them. Germline V gives CDR1 SNHLY, CDR2 FYNNEI. The CDR3 has 18 amino acids.

The chain uses TRBV7-8 and TRBJ2-5, with a tentative D call TRBD1 (5 bases). The DNA end favors TRBJ2-7, so the J call may be wrong. The CDR3 spans 14 residues. Germline V gene sequence: CDR1 SGHVS, CDR2 FQNEAQ. The chain's CDR3 is CASSLVDTGYEQYF. The CDR3, as DNA: TGTGCCAGCAGCTTAGTGGACACAGGATACGAGCAGTACTTC.

The chain recombines TRBV2 with TRBJ1-3; 8 bases align to TRBD1. J was trimmed by 9 bases and V by 4 bases; bases with no gene match: 5. This CDR3 contains 13 residues. CDR1 and CDR2 (germline): SNHLY, FYNNEI. The CDR3 region is CASSGTGITTIYF. CDR3 in DNA: TGTGCCAGCAGTGGGACAGGGATCACCACCATATATTTT. The variable domain in full, with the rest retrieved from reference TRBV2 and TRBJ1-3, is EPEVTQTPSHQVTQMGQEVILRCVPISNHLYFYWYRQILGQKVEFLVSFYNNEISEKSEIFDDQFSVERPDGSNFTLKIRSTKLEDSAMYFCASSGTGITTIYFGEGSWLTVV.

This clone has just a few counts. V gene TRBV27 combines with J gene TRBJ1-3; 9 bases line up with TRBD1. The CDR3 covers 16 residues. Germline V gives CDR1 MNHEY, CDR2 SMNVEV (reference sequence). V shed 5 bases and J 0 bases; nucleotides not matched to a gene: 5. The DNA for the CDR3 is TGTGCCAGCAGTGATGGACAGGGGTTCTCTGGAAACACCATATATTTT. It translates to CASSDGQGFSGNTIYF.

This chain joins TRBV5-1 and TRBJ2-2; 8 nucleotides align to TRBD2. CDR3 length equals 17 residues. Per germline, CDR1 SGHRS and CDR2 YFSETQ. The V segment lost 0 bases and the J segment 5 bases; nucleotides outside the gene matches: 9. The CDR3, as DNA: TGCGCCAGCAGCTTGGTCCCGGGGACTAGTTTAACCGGGGAGCTGTTTTTT. Translated, it gives CASSLVPGTSLTGELFF.

The V call is TRBV6-5, the J call TRBJ1-2; a possible D gene is TRBD1 (5 bases). Trimming cost V 0 bases and J 7 bases, with 9 bases left between them. This CDR3 is built from 13 residues. Germline loops: CDR1 MNHEY, CDR2 SVGAGI. The CDR3 region is CASSYSSGGGYTF. The CDR3 DNA is TGTGCCAGCAGTTACTCCTCCGGGGGTGGCTACACCTTC.

In this sample, this clone turned up many times. This chain links TRBV7-2 with TRBJ2-3, with 10 bases matching TRBD1. The CDR3 length is 15 residues. Trimming cost V 5 bases and J 4 bases; bases outside gene matches: 6. The germline CDR1 and CDR2 sequences are SGHTA and FQGNSA. The CDR3 region has the DNA TGTGCCAGCAGCATTGACAGGGGGCGGGCAGATACGCAGTATTTT. Translated, it gives CASSIDRGRADTQYF.

This clone was picked up a small number of times. The J gene is TRBJ2-3, the V gene TRBV29-1, with 9 bases identical to TRBD1. The CDR3 is made up of 16 amino acids. J gave up 2 bases and V 0 bases, and 6 bases lay outside the gene matches. Germline lookup yields CDR1 SQVTM and CDR2 ANQGSEA. For the CDR3, the DNA is TGCAGCGTTGAAGATAGGGACAGGGCGTACACAGATACGCAGTATTTT. Amino acids: CSVEDRDRAYTDTQYF.

A single count supports this clone. The chain has TRBV5-6 and TRBJ1-2; D may be TRBD1 (5 bases). This CDR3 region has 15 residues. Trimming removed 5 bases from V and 7 bases from J, with 21 bases in between. The germline gives CDR1 SGHDT, CDR2 YYEEEE. The CDR3 loop is CASRPGLGVMSGYTF. CDR3 coding DNA: TGTGCCAGCAGACCGGGCCTAGGGGTAATGTCTGGCTACACCTTC.

The chain recombines TRBV11-1 with TRBJ2-1, with 8 bases matching TRBD2. J gave up 5 bases and V 2 bases, and 8 bases lay outside the gene matches. The CDR3 loop spans 16 amino acids. Germline V CDR1 and CDR2: SGHAT, FQDESV (reference sequence). CDR3 loop: CASSLTKGLANNEQFF. The CDR3 region has the DNA TGTGCCAGCAGCTTAACGAAAGGACTAGCCAACAATGAGCAGTTCTTC.

The CDR3 DNA is TGTGCCAGCAGTGGCCTCGGGACAGGGTATGAAAAACTGTTTTTT. Amino acids: CASSGLGTGYEKLFF. The chain combines TRBV27 with TRBJ1-4; 9 bases fit TRBD1. This CDR3 has 15 amino acids. V lost 5 bases and J lost 6; bases outside the gene matches: 7. CDR1 MNHEY and CDR2 SMNVEV come from the germline V gene (reference sequence).

This clone came up a few times. The J gene is TRBJ2-1, the V gene TRBV5-4; D is undetermined. V was clipped by 9 bases and J by 0 bases, with 16 bases between them. The CDR3 is 15 residues long. Germline CDR1 and CDR2: SGHNT and YYREEE (reference sequence). The CDR3 DNA reads as TGTGCCACTCTGCTAGACTGGAGCTCCTACAATGAGCAGTTCTTC. Protein sequence: CATLLDWSSYNEQFF.

Here the CDR3 reads CASSLRGLYNEQFF. In DNA form, the CDR3 reads TGTGCCAGCAGTCTCCGAGGCCTCTACAATGAGCAGTTCTTC. The V gene is TRBV28, the J gene TRBJ2-1, with D unresolved. The ends were cut back, 5 bases at V and 3 bases at J, with 11 bases in the middle. There are 14 residues in the CDR3. Germline CDR1 reads MDHEN; CDR2 reads SYDVKM.

In its sample, this clone was seen a few times. The chain joins TRBV7-2 to TRBJ1-1, with D maybe TRBD1 (6 bases). The CDR3 has 13 amino acids. With 5 bases removed from V and 1 base from J, the gap between germline ends came to 8 bases. Germline CDR1 and CDR2: SGHTA and FQGNSA. In DNA form, the CDR3 reads TGTGCCAGCAGCGCGGACAGGAACACTGAAGCTTTCTTT. Its protein is CASSADRNTEAFF.